The TCR beta chain described here comes from a study of blood T cell repertoires in COVID-19 (TCRdb year 2020). Background on the whole study: Samples from collaborators originated in the United States, Italy and Spain and spanned both the acute and convalescent phases of COVID-19. The material from the prospective study consisted of cDNA or gDNA derived from T cells, B-cell-depleted T cells, or PBMCs. Subjects who had been exposed to COVID-19, were actively infected with it, or had recovered from it provided the deeply sampled blood TCRbeta repertoires that made up the dataset. The repertoires were released in a freely available public database meant as a resource for research on the immune response to SARS-CoV-2. Samples were obtained from the ongoing ImmuneRACE study (first 160 participants) and from 1,200 or so subjects provided by 6 global collaborators. A de-identified subject ID, COVID-19 status, age in years and sex were almost always included in the sample metadata. Where available, HLA class I and class II types were obtained from metadata supplied by the sample provider rather than from assay-based typing. Overall study results and their limits: Clinical and demographic metadata were provided uncurated, with the amount varying by source and participant.

As regards this clone: Its specific antigen is unknown. The sample holds no much larger clone one base away, and base qualities are not on file.

Whole blood was collected in K2EDTA tubes by collaborating institutions according to the institutions' own protocols. For TCRbeta analysis, collaborators shipped samples as frozen whole blood, isolated PBMCs, or DNA extracted from either of those sample types. TCRbeta CDR3 regions were amplified from genomic DNA using the immunoSEQ Assay, a bias-controlled multiplex PCR. In the original analysis: The number of nucleated cells in each sample was estimated from the amplification of reference gene primers within the assay. Sequence reads were collapsed and filtered to measure the absolute abundance of every unique TCRbeta CDR3 rearrangement. For each sample, productive Simpson clonality was calculated as the square root of Simpson's diversity index across productive rearrangements. Held by TCRdb, this immuneACCESS table contains in-frame sequences only and omits some clones. Under half of the omission traces to an unresolved V gene where checked; the cause of the rest is unknown. V, J and clone size were drawn from that table, and D and trimming were deduced from the DNA. The table for this sample lists about 270,000 clones; approximately 81% of them were counted only once. The ten largest make up around 3% of the sample.

Counted from cysteine to phenylalanine, this CDR3 has 14 amino acids. Of the read, only the CDR3 DNA is kept; its 42 bases are in frame from base 1. V loses 4 bases, J loses 5 bases, and the germline ends lie 13 bases apart. In the germline V gene, CDR1 corresponds to SGDLS and CDR2 to YYNGEE. The rearrangement joined TRBV9 to TRBJ1-5; no D gene is confidently identified. Material for sequencing was peripheral blood. The receptor comes from a woman in her sixties or seventies with active or convalescent COVID-19. The CDR3 sequence is CASSPAGVDQPQHF. The DNA is TGTGCCAGCAGCCCAGCGGGAGTTGATCAGCCCCAGCATTTT. Supplemented by the reference TRBV9 and TRBJ1-5 proteins around the CDR3, the complete variable domain is DSGVTQTPKHLITATGQRVTLRCSPRSGDLSVYWYQQSLDQGLQFLIQYYNGEERAKGNILERFSAQQFPDLHSELNLSSLELGDSALYFCASSPAGVDQPQHFGDGTRLSIL.